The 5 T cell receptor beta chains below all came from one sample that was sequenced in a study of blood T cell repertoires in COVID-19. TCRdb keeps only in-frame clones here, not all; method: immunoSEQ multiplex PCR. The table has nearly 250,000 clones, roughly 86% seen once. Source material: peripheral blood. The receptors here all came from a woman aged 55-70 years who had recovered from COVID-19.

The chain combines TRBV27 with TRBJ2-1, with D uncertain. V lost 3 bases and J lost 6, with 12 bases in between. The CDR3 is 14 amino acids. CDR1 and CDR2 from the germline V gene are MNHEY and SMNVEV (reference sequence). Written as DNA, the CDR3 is TGTGCCAGCAGTTTGGCGGCAAGGAGCAATGAGCAGTTCTTC. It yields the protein CASSLAARSNEQFF.

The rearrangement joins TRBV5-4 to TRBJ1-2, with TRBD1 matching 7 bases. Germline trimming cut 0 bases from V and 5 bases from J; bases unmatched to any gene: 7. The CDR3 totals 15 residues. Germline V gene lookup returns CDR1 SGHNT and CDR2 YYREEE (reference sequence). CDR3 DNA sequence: TGTGCCAGCAGCTTGGGGTCACAGGGGAGGTATGGCTACACCTTC. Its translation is CASSLGSQGRYGYTF.

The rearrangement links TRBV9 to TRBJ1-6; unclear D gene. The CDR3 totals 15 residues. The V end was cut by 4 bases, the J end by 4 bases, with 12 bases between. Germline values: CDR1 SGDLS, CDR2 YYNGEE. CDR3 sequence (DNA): TGTGCCAGCAGCACCCGCGGCAGTTATAATTCACCCCTCCACTTT. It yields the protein CASSTRGSYNSPLHF.

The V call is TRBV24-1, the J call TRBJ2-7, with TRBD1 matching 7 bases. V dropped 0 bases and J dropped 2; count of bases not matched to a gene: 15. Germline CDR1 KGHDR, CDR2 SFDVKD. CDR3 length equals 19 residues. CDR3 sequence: CATSDLTYHAGTATYEQYF. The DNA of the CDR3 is TGTGCCACCAGTGATTTGACCTACCACGCCGGGACAGCCACCTACGAGCAGTACTTC.

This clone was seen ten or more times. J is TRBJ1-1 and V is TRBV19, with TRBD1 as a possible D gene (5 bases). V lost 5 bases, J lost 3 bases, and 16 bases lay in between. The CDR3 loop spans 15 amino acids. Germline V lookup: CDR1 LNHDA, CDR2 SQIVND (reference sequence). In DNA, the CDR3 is TGTGCCAGTAGTTTTCATGGACGGGGGGACACTGAAGCTTTCTTT. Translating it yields CASSFHGRGDTEAFF.